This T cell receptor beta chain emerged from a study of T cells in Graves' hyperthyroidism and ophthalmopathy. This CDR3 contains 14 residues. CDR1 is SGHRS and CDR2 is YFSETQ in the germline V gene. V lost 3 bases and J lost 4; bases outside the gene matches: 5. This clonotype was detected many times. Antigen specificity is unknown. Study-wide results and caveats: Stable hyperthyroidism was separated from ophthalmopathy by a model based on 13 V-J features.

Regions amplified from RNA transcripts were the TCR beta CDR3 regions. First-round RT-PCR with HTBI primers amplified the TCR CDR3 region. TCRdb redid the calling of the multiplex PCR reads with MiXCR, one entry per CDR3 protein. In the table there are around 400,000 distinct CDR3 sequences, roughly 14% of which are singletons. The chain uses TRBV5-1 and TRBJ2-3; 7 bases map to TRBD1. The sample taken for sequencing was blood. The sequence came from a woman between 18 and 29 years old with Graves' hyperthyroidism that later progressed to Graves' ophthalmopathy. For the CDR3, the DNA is TGCGCCAGCAGCTCCCGACAGGGTTCAGATACGCAGTATTTT. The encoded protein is CASSSRQGSDTQYF.